What follows is one TCR beta chain and its context. As yet, its antigen is unknown. One end of the junction fails to match germline, which may point to a read error. The CDR3 has 14 amino acids. Germline assignment: CDR1 LNHDA and CDR2 SQIVND (reference sequence). CD8+CD57+ cell expansion had been shown by flow cytometry in patients chosen for sequencing. The data derive from a study of CD8+CD57+ T cells in acquired aplastic anemia. Overall study: Mean yield of DNA from sorted CD4+ and CD8+ cells was 3 to 3.5 ug. Findings and caveats of the study: There were over 25 CD8+ CDR3 sequences that occurred in both patients and controls. Between the patient and control groups, CD8+ Simpson's diversity did not differ significantly.

CDR3 and TCR beta VDJ profiling relied on genomic DNA as the template. MiXCR, applied by TCRdb to the reads, yields one record per CDR3 protein. The sample contains 220,000 or so distinct CDR3 sequences, over 55% of which appear only once. The sequenced sample consisted of sorted CD4+, CD8+, or CD8+CD57+ T cells (not recorded which) from PBMCs. The chain uses TRBV19 and TRBJ2-7; TRBD1 agrees at 8 bases. This clonotype originated in a human donor with aplastic anemia. CDR3 sequence reads: CASKMEQGAREQYF. In DNA, the CDR3 is TGCGCCAGTAAAATGGAGCAGGGGGCTCGTGAGCAGTACTTC.